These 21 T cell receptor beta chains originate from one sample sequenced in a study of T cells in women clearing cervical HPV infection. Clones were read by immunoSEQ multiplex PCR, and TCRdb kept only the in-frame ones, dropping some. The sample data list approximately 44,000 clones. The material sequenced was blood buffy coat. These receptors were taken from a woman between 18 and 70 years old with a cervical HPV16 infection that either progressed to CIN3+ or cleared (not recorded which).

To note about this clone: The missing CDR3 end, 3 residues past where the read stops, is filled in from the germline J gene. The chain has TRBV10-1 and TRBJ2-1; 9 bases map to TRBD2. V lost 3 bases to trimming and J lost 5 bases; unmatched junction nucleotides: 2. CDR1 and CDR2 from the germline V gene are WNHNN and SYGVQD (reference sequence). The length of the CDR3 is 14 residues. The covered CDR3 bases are TGCGCCAGCAGTGAACGACTAGCGGACAATGAG. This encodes CASSERLADNE. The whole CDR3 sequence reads CASSERLADNEQFF.

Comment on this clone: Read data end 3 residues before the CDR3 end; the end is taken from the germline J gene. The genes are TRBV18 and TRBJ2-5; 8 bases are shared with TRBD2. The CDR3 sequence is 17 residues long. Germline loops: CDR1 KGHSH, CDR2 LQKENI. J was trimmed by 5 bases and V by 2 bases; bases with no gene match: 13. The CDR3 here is CASSPMERGTFGETQYF. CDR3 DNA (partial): TGTGCCAGCTCACCAATGGAGCGGGGGACGTTCGGGGAGACC.

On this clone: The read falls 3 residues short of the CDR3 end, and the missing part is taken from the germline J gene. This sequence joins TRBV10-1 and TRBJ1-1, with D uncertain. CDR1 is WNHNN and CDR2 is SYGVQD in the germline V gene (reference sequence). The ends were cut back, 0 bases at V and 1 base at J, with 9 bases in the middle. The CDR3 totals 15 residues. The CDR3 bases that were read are TGCGCCAGCAGTGAGTCGACTCGAGAGAACACTGAA. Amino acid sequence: CASSESTRENTE. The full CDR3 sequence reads CASSESTRENTEAFF.

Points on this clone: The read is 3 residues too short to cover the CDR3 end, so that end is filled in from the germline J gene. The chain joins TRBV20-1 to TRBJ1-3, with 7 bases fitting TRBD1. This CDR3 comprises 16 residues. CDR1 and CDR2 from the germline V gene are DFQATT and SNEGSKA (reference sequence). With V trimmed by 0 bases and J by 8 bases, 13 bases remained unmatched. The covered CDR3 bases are TGCAGTGCTAGAGACCCCCGACAGGGAAGACGGGACACC. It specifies CSARDPRQGRRDT. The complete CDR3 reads CSARDPRQGRRDTIYF.

The covered CDR3 bases are TGTGCCAGCAGCCCACAGGGGTTCTCTGGAAACACC. It specifies CASSPQGFSGNT. The full CDR3 protein reads CASSPQGFSGNTIYF. V gene TRBV7-9 combines with J gene TRBJ1-3; TRBD1 agrees at 7 bases. The CDR3 end lies 3 residues beyond the end of the read and is filled in from the germline J gene. The CDR3 has 15 amino acids. Germline V gene sequence: CDR1 SEHNR, CDR2 FQNEAQ (reference sequence). With V trimmed by 5 bases and J by 0 bases, 4 bases remained unmatched.

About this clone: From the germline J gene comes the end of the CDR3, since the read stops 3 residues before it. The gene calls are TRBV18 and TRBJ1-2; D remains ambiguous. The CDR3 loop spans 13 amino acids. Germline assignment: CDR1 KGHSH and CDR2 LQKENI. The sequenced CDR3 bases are TGTGCCAGCTCACGCTCCGCCTACTACGAC. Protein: CASSRSAYYD. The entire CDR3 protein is CASSRSAYYDYTF.

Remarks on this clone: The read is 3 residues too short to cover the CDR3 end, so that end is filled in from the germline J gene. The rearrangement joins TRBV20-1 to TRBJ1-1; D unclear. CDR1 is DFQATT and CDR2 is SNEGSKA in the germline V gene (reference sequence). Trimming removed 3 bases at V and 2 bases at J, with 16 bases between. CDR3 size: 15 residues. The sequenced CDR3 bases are TGCAGTGCTAGTTCCCCGAGTAGGACTAACACTGAA. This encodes CSASSPSRTNTE. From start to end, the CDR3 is CSASSPSRTNTEAFF.

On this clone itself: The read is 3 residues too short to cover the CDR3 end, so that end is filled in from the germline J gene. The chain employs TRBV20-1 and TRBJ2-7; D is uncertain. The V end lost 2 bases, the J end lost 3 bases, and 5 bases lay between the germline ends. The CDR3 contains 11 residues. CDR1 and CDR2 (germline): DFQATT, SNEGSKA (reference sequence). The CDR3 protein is CSARSLYEQYF. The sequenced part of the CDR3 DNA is TGCAGTGCTAGATCCCTCTACGAG.

The CDR3 protein is CASSPDRTNEKLFF. The CDR3 bases that were read are TGTGCCAGCAGCCCGGACAGGACAAATGAAAAA. The J gene is TRBJ1-4, the V gene TRBV5-6, with 7 bases lining up with TRBD1. The read ends 3 residues before the CDR3 terminus; that terminus is restored from the germline J gene. The length of the CDR3 is 14 residues. J gave up 5 bases and V 4 bases, and 5 bases lay outside the gene matches. The germline gives CDR1 SGHDT, CDR2 YYEEEE.

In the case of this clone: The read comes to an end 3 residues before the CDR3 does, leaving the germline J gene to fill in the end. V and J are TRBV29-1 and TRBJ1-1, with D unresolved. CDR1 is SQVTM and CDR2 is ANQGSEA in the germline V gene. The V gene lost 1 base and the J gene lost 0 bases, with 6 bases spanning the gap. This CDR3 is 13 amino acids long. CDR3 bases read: TGCAGCGTTGAAGGAGACATGAACACTGAA. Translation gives CSVEGDMNTE. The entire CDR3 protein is CSVEGDMNTEAFF.

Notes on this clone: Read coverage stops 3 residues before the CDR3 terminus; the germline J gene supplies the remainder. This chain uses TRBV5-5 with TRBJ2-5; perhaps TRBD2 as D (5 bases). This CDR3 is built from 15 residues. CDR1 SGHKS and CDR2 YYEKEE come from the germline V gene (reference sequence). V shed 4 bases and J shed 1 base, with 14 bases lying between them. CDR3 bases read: TGTGCCAGCAGCCCCGTGGTTCTAGCCCAAGAGACC. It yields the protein CASSPVVLAQET. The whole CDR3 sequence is CASSPVVLAQETQYF.

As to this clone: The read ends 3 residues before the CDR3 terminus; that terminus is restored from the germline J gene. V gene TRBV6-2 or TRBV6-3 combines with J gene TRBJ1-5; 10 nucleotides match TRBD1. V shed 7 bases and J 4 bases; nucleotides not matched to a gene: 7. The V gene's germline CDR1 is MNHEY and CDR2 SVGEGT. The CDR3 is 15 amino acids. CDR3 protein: CASTTTGQGNQPQHF. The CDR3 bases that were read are TGTGCCAGCACCACGACGGGACAGGGGAATCAGCCC.

CDR3 DNA, as far as it was read: TGCGCCAGCAGCTTCGACCCAGGGACATTTTCC. It specifies CASSFDPGTFS. The entire CDR3 protein is CASSFDPGTFSLHF. The chain combines TRBV5-1 with TRBJ1-6, with D perhaps TRBD1 (6 bases). The read terminates 3 residues before the CDR3 end, so the remaining end is supplied by the germline J gene. This CDR3 is built from 14 residues. The germline V gene has CDR1 SGHRS and CDR2 YFSETQ.

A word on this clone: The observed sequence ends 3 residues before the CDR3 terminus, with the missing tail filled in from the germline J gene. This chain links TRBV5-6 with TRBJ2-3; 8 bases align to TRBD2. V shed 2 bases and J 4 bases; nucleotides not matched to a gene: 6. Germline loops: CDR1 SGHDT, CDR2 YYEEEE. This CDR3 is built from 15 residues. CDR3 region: CASSFTGGGPDTQYF. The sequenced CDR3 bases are TGTGCCAGCAGCTTTACCGGGGGGGGTCCAGATACG. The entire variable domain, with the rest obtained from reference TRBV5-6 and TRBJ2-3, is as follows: DAGVTQSPTHLIKTRGQQVTLRCSPKSGHDTVSWYQQALGQGPQFIFQYYEEEERQRGNFPDRFSGHQFPNYSSELNVNALLLGDSALYLCASSFTGGGPDTQYFGPGTRLTVL.

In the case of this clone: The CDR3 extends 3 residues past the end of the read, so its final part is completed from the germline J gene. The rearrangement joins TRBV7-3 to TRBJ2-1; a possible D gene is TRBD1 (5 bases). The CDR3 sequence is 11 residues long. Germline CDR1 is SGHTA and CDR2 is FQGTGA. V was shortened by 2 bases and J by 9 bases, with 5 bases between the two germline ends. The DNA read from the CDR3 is TGTGCCAGCAGCTTAGGGGCTGAG. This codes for CASSLGAE. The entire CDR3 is CASSLGAEQFF.

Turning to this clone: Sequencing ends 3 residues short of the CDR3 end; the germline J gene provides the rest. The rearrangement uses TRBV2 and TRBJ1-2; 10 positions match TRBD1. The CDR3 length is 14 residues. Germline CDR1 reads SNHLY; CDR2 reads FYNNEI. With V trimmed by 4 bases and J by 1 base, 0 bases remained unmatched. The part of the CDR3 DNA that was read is TGTGCCAGCAGTGGGGACAGGGGTAACTATGGC. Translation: CASSGDRGNYG. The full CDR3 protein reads CASSGDRGNYGYTF.

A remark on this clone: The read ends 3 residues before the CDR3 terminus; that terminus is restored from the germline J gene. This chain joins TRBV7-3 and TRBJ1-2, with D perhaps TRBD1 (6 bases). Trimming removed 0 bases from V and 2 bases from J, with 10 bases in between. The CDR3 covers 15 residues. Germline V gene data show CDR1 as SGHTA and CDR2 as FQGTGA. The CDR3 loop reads CASSLTRTGNYGYTF. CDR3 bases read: TGTGCCAGCAGCTTAACTCGTACAGGGAACTATGGC.

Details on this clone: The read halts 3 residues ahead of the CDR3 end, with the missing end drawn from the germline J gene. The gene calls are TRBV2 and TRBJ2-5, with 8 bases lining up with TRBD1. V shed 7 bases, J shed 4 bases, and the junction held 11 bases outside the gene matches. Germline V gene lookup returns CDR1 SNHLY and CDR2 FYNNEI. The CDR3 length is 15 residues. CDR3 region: CASTDRAGGRETQYF. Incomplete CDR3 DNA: TGTGCCAGCACCGACCGGGCAGGGGGCAGAGAGACC.

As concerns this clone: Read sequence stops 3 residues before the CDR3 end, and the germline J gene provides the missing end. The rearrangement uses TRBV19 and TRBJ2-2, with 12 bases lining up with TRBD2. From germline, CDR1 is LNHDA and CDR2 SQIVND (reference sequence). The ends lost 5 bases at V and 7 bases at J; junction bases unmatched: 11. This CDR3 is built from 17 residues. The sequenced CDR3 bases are TGTGCCAGTAGTGCCACACGACTAGCGGGAGTAGTCGGGGAG. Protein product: CASSATRLAGVVGE. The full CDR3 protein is CASSATRLAGVVGELFF.

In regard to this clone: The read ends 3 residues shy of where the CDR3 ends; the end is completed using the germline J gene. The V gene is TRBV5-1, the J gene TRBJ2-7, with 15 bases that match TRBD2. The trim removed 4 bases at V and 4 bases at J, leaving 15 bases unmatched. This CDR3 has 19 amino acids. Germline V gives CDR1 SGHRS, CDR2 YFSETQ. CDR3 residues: CASSRSLIGTSGGRYEQYF. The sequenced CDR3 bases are TGCGCCAGCAGCCGATCACTAATCGGGACTAGCGGGGGGAGATACGAG.

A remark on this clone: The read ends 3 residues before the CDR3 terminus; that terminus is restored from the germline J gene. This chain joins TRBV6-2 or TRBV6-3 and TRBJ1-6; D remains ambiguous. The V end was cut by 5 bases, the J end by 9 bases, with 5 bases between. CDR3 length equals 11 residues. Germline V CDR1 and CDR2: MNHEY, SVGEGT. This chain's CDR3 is CASSEGSPLHF. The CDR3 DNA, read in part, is TGTGCCAGCAGTGAGGGTTCACCC.